This note documents a single T cell receptor beta chain sequence. Each CDR3 protein gets one entry after TCRdb re-called the RACE reads with MiXCR. The sample has approximately 260,000 distinct CDR3 sequences, 7.5% to 9% seen once. The time point was: pre-sensitization, week 0. As for treatment: therapeutic diphenylcyclopropenone sensitization with weekly scalp DPC. V lost 6 bases and J lost 5; bases outside the gene matches: 11. The CDR3 loop spans 15 amino acids. This sample was included in a study of human T cells and chemical hapten exposure. This chain links TRBV12-3 or TRBV12-4 with TRBJ1-2, with 8 nucleotides matching TRBD1. The sequence was obtained from a man aged 18 to 30 with alopecia areata. Some clones in this sample may be carry-over from other donors' samples. The sequenced sample was whole blood, obtained in connection with sensitization to the hapten diphenylcyclopropenone (DPC). The DNA of the CDR3 is TGTGCCAGCAGCCTAATCAGGACAGGGAATTATGGCTACACCTTC. Amino acid sequence: CASSLIRTGNYGYTF.